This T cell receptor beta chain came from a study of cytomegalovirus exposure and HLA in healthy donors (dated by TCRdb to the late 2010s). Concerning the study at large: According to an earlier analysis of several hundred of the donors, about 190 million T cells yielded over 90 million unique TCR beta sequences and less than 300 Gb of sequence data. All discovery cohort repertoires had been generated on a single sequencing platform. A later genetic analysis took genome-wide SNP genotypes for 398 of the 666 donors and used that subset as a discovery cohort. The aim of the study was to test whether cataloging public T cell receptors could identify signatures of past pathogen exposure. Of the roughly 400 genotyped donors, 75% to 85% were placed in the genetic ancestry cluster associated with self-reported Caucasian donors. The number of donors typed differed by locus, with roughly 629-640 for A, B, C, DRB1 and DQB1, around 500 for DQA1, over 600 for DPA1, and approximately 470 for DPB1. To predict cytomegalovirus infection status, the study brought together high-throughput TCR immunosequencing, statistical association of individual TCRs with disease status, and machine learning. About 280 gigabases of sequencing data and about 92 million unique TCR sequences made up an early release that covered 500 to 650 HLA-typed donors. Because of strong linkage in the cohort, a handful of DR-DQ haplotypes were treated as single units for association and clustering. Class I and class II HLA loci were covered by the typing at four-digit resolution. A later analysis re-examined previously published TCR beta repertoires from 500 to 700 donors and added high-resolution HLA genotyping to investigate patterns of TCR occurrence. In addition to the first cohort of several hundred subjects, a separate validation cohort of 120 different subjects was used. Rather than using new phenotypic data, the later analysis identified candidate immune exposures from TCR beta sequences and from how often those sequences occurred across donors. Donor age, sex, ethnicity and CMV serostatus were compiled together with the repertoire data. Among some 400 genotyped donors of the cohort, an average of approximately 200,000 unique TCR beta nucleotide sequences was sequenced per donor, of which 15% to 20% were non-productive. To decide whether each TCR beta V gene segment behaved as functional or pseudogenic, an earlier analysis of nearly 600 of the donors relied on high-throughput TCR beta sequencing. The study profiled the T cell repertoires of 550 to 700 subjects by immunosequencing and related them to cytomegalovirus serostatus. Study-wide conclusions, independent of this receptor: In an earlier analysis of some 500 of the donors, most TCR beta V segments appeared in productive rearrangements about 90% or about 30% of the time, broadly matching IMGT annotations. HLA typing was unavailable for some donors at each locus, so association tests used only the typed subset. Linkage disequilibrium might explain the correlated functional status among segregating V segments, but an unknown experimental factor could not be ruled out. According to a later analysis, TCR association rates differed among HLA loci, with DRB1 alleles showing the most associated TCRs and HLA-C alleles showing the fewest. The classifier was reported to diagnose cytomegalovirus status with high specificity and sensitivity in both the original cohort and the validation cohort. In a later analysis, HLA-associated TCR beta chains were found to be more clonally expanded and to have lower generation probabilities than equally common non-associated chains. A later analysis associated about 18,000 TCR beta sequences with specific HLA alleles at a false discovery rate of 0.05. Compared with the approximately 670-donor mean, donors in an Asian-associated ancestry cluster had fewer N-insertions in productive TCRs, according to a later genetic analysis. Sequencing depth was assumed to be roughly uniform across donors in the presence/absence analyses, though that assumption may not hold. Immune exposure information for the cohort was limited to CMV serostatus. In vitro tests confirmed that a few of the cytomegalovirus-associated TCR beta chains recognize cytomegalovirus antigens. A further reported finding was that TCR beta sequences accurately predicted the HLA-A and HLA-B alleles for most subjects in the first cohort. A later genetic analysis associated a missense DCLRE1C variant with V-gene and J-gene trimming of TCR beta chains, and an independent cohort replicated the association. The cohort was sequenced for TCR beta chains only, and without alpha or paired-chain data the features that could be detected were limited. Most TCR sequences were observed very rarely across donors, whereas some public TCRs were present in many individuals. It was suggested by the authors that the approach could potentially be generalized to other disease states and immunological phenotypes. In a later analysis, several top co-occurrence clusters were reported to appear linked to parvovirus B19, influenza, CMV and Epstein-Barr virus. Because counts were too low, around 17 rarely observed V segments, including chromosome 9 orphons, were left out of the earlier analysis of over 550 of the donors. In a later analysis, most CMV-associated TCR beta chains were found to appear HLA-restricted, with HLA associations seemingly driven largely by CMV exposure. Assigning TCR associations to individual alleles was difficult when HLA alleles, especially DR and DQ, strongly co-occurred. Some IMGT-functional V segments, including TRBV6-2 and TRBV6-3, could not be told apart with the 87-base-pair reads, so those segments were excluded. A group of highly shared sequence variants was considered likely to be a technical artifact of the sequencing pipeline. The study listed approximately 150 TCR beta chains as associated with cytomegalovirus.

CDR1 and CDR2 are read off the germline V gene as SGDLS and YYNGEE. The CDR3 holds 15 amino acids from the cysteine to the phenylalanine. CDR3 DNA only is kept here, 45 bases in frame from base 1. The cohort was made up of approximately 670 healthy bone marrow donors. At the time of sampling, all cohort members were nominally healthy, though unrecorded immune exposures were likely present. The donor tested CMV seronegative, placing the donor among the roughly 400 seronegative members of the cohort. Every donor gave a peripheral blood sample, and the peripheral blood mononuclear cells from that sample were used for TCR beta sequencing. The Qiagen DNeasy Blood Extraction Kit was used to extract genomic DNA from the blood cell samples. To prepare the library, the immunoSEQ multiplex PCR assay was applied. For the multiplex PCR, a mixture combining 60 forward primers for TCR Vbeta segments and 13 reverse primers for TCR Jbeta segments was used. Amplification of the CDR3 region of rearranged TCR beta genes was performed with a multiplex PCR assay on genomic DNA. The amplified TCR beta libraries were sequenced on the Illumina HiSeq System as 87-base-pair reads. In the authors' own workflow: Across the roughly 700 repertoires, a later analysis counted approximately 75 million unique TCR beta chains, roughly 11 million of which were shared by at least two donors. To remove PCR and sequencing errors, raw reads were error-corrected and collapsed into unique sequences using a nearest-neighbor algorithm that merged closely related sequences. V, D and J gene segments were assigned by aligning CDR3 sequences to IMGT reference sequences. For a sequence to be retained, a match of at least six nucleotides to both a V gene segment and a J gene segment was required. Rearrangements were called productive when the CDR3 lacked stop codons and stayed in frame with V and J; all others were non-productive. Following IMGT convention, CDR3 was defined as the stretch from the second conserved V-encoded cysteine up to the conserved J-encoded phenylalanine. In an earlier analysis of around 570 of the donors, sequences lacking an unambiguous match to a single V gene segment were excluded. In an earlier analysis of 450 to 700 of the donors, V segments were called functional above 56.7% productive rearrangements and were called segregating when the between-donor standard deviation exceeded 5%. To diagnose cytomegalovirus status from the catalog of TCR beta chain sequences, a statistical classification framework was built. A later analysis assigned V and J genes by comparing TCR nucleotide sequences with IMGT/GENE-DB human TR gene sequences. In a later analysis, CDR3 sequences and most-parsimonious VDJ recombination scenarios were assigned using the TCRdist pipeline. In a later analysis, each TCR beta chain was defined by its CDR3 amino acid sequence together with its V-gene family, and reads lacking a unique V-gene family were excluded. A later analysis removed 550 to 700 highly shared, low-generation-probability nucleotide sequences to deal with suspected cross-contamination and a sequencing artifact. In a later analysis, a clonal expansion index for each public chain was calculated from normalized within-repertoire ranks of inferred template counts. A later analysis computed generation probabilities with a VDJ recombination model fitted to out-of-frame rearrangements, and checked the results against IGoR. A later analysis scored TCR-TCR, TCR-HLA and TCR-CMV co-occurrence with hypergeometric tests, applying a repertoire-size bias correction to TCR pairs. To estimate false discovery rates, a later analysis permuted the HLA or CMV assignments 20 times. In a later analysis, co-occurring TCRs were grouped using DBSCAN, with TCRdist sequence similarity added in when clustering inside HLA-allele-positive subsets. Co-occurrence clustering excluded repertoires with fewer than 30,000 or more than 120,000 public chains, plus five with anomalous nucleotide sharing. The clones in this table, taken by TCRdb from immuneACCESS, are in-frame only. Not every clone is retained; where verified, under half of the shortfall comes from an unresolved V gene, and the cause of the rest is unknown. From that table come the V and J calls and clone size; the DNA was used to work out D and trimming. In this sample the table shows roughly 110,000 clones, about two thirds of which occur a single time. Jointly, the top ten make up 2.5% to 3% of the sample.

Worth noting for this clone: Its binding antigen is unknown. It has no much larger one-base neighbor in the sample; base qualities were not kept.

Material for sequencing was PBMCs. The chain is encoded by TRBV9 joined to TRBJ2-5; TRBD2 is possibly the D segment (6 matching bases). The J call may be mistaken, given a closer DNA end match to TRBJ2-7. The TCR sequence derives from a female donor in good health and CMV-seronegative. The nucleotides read TGTGCCAGCAGCCCAGGACTCGGGAGCTCCTACGAGCAGTACTTC. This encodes CASSPGLGSSYEQYF.